This T cell receptor (beta chain) comes out of a study of blood T cells in healthy people across ages. Then a second PCR, running about 6 to 12 cycles, was carried out with a sample-barcoded 5' primer and a J-beta primer mix. TCRdb called the 5' RACE reads again in MiXCR, with one record for every CDR3 protein. This sample carries under 1,000,000 distinct CDR3 sequences, under 40% of them seen once, and the ten largest clones take over 10%. Healthy individuals of Caucasian origin from Russia, aged roughly 6 to 90, served as donors. The CDR3 totals 13 residues. J lost 11 bases, V lost 7 bases, and 11 bases had no gene match. CDR1 and CDR2 from the germline V gene are LGHDT and YNNKEL (reference sequence).

This sequence was found in a man between 18 and 29 years old in good health. The specimen was blood. The rearrangement links TRBV3-1 to TRBJ1-1; 9 bases agree with TRBD1. CDR3: CASIDITGGNAFF. The CDR3 DNA reads as TGTGCCAGCATCGACATTACAGGGGGCAACGCTTTCTTT.